The 22 T cell receptor beta chains below come from one sample, sequenced in a study of T-cell reconstitution after alpha-beta-depleted transplantation in children. A library of TCRbeta sequences, prepared with unique molecular identifiers, was generated. TCRdb re-called the PCR reads with MiXCR, one entry per CDR3 protein. The data contain roughly 490,000 distinct CDR3 sequences, approximately 10% of them singletons. The sequenced sample was PBMCs, mostly from graft donor cells, obtained 180 days after TCRalphabeta/CD19-depleted stem cell transplant. The source of these receptors is a female patient between 2 and 15 years old who had a stem cell transplant for aplastic anemia, so the T cells may come from the graft donor.

The chain is built from TRBV11-2 and TRBJ1-1; TRBD1 aligns across 9 bases. The V gene end was trimmed by 1 base and the J gene end by 4 bases; junction bases not matched to a gene: 16. This CDR3 is 19 amino acids long. Germline CDR1 and CDR2: SGHAT and FQNNGV. Written as DNA, the CDR3 is TGTGCCAGCAGCTTAGTTATTAGGGGACAGGGAATGGTCGGCACTGAAGCTTTCTTT. It encodes CASSLVIRGQGMVGTEAFF.

In this sample, this clonotype turned up many times. The chain is built from TRBV6-5 and TRBJ2-2; 8 bases match TRBD2. V gave up 0 bases and J gave up 6 bases; unmatched junction bases: 6. Germline lookup yields CDR1 MNHEY and CDR2 SVGAGI. This CDR3 is built from 16 residues. The chain's CDR3 is CASSYSGLAPAGELFF. The DNA of the CDR3 is TGTGCCAGCAGTTACTCTGGACTAGCTCCGGCCGGGGAGCTGTTTTTT.

This clonotype was counted a few times. The rearrangement links TRBV20-1 to TRBJ1-2; the D gene is possibly TRBD1 (5 bases). The CDR3 sequence is 14 residues long. Germline V CDR1 and CDR2: DFQATT, SNEGSKA (reference sequence). Trimming left V 0 bases short and J 8 bases short, with 16 bases between. CDR3 nucleotide sequence: TGCAGTGCTAGAGACCCCGGGGCGTTAGGAGGCTACACCTTC. Translation gives CSARDPGALGGYTF.

This sequence joins TRBV18 and TRBJ1-1, with no clear D. CDR3 length: 15 residues. V was pared by 0 bases and J by 1 base, with 9 bases between. Germline CDR1 KGHSH, CDR2 LQKENI. CDR3 nucleotides: TGTGCCAGCTCACCACCCGGAGGGCCGAACACTGAAGCTTTCTTT. It codes for CASSPPGGPNTEAFF.

At least ten counts were recorded for this clonotype. J is TRBJ2-5 and V is TRBV7-2; the D is unclear. CDR1 and CDR2 from the germline V gene are SGHTA and FQGNSA. V was clipped by 2 bases and J by 2 bases, with 15 bases between them. CDR3 length: 16 amino acids. The CDR3 sequence is CASSLRLGETQETQYF. The CDR3 DNA sequence: TGTGCCAGCAGCTTACGGCTCGGCGAGACTCAAGAGACCCAGTACTTC.

This chain joins TRBV24-1 and TRBJ2-1; D is perhaps TRBD2 (6 bases). This CDR3 region has 15 residues. Germline values: CDR1 KGHDR, CDR2 SFDVKD. The V end was cut by 3 bases, the J end by 0 bases, with 8 bases between. CDR3 loop: CATSDTGDSYNEQFF. The CDR3 DNA follows: TGTGCCACCAGTGATACGGGGGACTCCTACAATGAGCAGTTCTTC.

The chain recombines TRBV25-1 with TRBJ2-7; D is uncertain. V lost 2 bases and J 4 bases, leaving 15 bases between the germline ends. The CDR3 contains 15 residues. The germline gives CDR1 MGHDK, CDR2 SYGVNS. CDR3 DNA sequence: TGTGCCAGCAGTGAAGGGGTGGAGAAGGTTTACGAGCAGTACTTC. Encoded protein: CASSEGVEKVYEQYF.

The rearrangement uses TRBV11-3 and TRBJ2-1; 9 bases match TRBD2. This CDR3 is built from 17 residues. The germline gives CDR1 SGHNT, CDR2 YENEEA. V lost 0 bases to trimming and J lost 9 bases; unmatched junction nucleotides: 12. Here the CDR3 reads CASSLDGAGGPGGEQFF. The CDR3 DNA is TGTGCCAGCAGCTTAGATGGGGCGGGAGGGCCTGGTGGTGAGCAGTTCTTC.

At least ten counts were recorded for this clonotype. The V call is TRBV29-1, the J call TRBJ2-1, with D tentatively TRBD1 or TRBD2 (5 bases each). Between the trimmed V and J ends, which lost 0 bases and 6 bases, there was a span of 18 bases. Germline lookup yields CDR1 SQVTM and CDR2 ANQGSEA. The CDR3 runs to 16 residues. As DNA, the CDR3 is TGCAGCGTTGAAGATCTTGGGGACCGCGGGCGCAATGAGCAGTTCTTC. This encodes CSVEDLGDRGRNEQFF.

This clonotype was observed a few times. This chain joins TRBV6-2 or TRBV6-3 and TRBJ2-3; D tentatively reads TRBD1 or TRBD2 (5 bases each). Germline values: CDR1 MNHEY, CDR2 SVGEGT. Trimming removed 8 bases at V and 2 bases at J, with 17 bases between. This CDR3 has 15 amino acids. Here the CDR3 reads CASDWDRGPTDTQYF. The CDR3 region has the DNA TGTGCCAGCGACTGGGACCGCGGTCCCACAGATACGCAGTATTTT.

There are many counts of this clonotype. The chain joins TRBV7-8 to TRBJ2-3; possibly TRBD1 for D (6 bases). Per the germline V gene, CDR1 is SGHVS and CDR2 is FQNEAQ. Trimming shortened V by 6 bases and J by 1 base, and 14 bases separated the two germline ends. CDR3 length: 15 residues. The CDR3 DNA follows: TGTGCCAGCAGGAGGGACAACGGGGGCACAGATACGCAGTATTTT. This translates into CASRRDNGGTDTQYF.

This chain connects TRBV7-2 to TRBJ2-1; 13 bases match TRBD2. Germline V gene sequence: CDR1 SGHTA, CDR2 FQGNSA. After removal of 1 base from V and 9 bases from J, the junction contained 12 bases not matched to a gene. This CDR3 has 18 amino acids. CDR3 protein: CASSLVLLTSGRRGEQFF. The CDR3 bases are TGTGCCAGCAGCTTAGTGCTCTTGACTAGCGGGAGGAGGGGTGAGCAGTTCTTC.

This clonotype was recorded a few times. CDR3 sequence (DNA): TGCAGCGTTGTCCACAGGGGGGTCTCCTACGAGCAGTACTTC. It is translated as CSVVHRGVSYEQYF. The chain joins TRBV29-1 to TRBJ2-7; 8 bases line up with TRBD1. V was pared by 4 bases and J by 0 bases, with 5 bases of the junction left unmatched. Germline CDR1 SQVTM, CDR2 ANQGSEA. This CDR3 is 14 amino acids long.

A remark on this clonotype: The junction departs from germline at one end; a sequencing error may be responsible. This sequence joins TRBV3-1 and TRBJ2-5; a weak D match, TRBD1 (6 bases). There are 17 residues in the CDR3. Germline V gene lookup returns CDR1 LGHDT and CDR2 YNNKEL (reference sequence). The CDR3 loop is CTSSPHRAHFYQETQYF. In nucleotides, the CDR3 is TGTACCAGCAGTCCCCACAGGGCTCATTTCTACCAAGAGACCCAGTACTTC.

The rearrangement links TRBV12-3 or TRBV12-4 to TRBJ2-7; TRBD1 matches at 8 bases. V gave up 5 bases and J gave up 0 bases; unmatched junction bases: 12. This CDR3 region has 17 residues. The CDR3: CASSRSSGGVRSYEQYF. The CDR3 region has the DNA TGTGCCAGCAGTCGCAGCTCAGGGGGCGTCCGCTCCTACGAGCAGTACTTC.

This clonotype was recorded many times. V and J are TRBV29-1 and TRBJ2-7; no clear D gene. CDR3 length equals 11 residues. V dropped 0 bases and J dropped 6 bases, with 6 bases sitting between them. Germline V gives CDR1 SQVTM, CDR2 ANQGSEA. In nucleotides, the CDR3 is TGCAGCGTTGAAGATATACGCGAGCAGTACTTC. As protein: CSVEDIREQYF.

The genes are TRBV6-2 or TRBV6-3 and TRBJ2-1; D unclear. The CDR3 sequence is 14 residues long. The germline V gene encodes CDR1 MNHEY and CDR2 SVGEGT. Trimming took 5 bases from V and 4 from J, leaving 12 bases between them. CDR3 DNA sequence: TGTGCCAGCAGTCAGTGGGCCCTGTACAATGAGCAGTTCTTC. Protein sequence: CASSQWALYNEQFF.

The chain uses TRBV15 and TRBJ2-2; D is ambiguous. Trimming removed 8 bases at V and 4 bases at J, with 17 bases between. The V gene's germline CDR1 is LNHNV and CDR2 YYDKDF (reference sequence). CDR3 size: 15 residues. The CDR3 bases are TGTGCCACCTCTCGGAAAACGGGTGGCACCGGGGAGCTGTTTTTT. Translating it yields CATSRKTGGTGELFF.

This chain joins TRBV28 and TRBJ2-1, with D possibly called TRBD1 or TRBD2 (5 bases each). The V and J ends lost 8 bases and 0 bases respectively, with 26 bases between them. Germline V gives CDR1 MDHEN, CDR2 SYDVKM. CDR3 size: 19 residues. The CDR3 spells CASGFGLLGRDLSYNEQFF. The DNA of the CDR3 is TGTGCCAGCGGCTTCGGGCTCCTCGGCCGGGACCTCTCCTACAATGAGCAGTTCTTC.

This clonotype showed up many times. The chain combines TRBV20-1 with TRBJ2-7; possible D gene TRBD2, 6 bases. Trimming removed 3 bases at V and 5 bases at J, with 11 bases between. CDR1 DFQATT and CDR2 SNEGSKA come from the germline V gene (reference sequence). The CDR3 is 12 amino acids. The CDR3 sequence: CSASRRDNEQYV. For the CDR3, the DNA is TGCAGTGCTAGTCGGAGGGATAACGAGCAGTACGTC.

This clonotype was recorded a few times. The chain has TRBV28 and TRBJ1-1; the D gene is possibly TRBD1 (5 bases). Deletions cut 2 bases from V and 0 bases from J, with 10 bases between. CDR1 is MDHEN and CDR2 is SYDVKM in the germline V gene. CDR3 length: 15 residues. The CDR3: CASSLKPGLNTEAFF. The DNA of the CDR3 is TGTGCCAGCAGTTTAAAACCAGGGTTGAACACTGAAGCTTTCTTT.

The chain carries TRBV6-2 or TRBV6-3 and TRBJ1-1, with TRBD1 matching over 11 bases. Germline loops: CDR1 MNHEY, CDR2 SVGEGT. The CDR3 runs 16 residues. The V and J ends lost 6 bases and 6 bases, in that order; junction bases with no gene match: 12. CDR3: CASRRTPPGQGAEAFF. CDR3 nucleotides: TGTGCCAGCAGAAGGACCCCCCCGGGACAGGGGGCTGAAGCTTTCTTT.